Below are 32 T cell receptor beta chains sequenced from a single sample in a study of shared clonotypes between healthy human individuals. Profiled with immunoSEQ multiplex PCR; TCRdb holds only in-frame clones, not every one. Of 980,000 or so clones listed, about 80% are singletons. Input material: memory CD4+ T cells sorted from blood. Specified subset: CD45RA-negative fraction. These receptors were obtained from a man between 18 and 35 years old in good health.

This chain joins TRBV5-1 and TRBJ2-5; 13 bases line up with TRBD2. The length of the CDR3 is 15 residues. CDR1 and CDR2 from the germline V gene are SGHRS and YFSETQ. V lost 6 bases to trimming and J lost 4 bases; unmatched junction nucleotides: 6. The CDR3 protein is CASTGTSGEGETQYF. The CDR3 region has the DNA TGCGCCAGCACCGGGACTAGCGGGGAGGGAGAGACCCAGTACTTC.

V and J are TRBV5-1 and TRBJ2-3, with 12 bases matching TRBD2. CDR3 length: 17 amino acids. The germline V gene encodes CDR1 SGHRS and CDR2 YFSETQ. The V segment lost 0 bases and the J segment 3 bases; nucleotides outside the gene matches: 5. The CDR3 nucleotides are TGCGCCAGCAGCTTGGCCGTACTAGCGGGAGGTACAGATACGCAGTATTTT. This encodes CASSLAVLAGGTDTQYF.

The chain combines TRBV28 with TRBJ2-1; 13 positions match TRBD2. In germline, CDR1 is MDHEN, CDR2 SYDVKM. J lost 9 bases, V lost 4 bases, and 3 bases had no gene match. The CDR3 consists of 14 residues. CDR3 coding DNA: TGTGCCAGCAGTTCGGGACTAGCGGGGAGTGAGCAGTTCTTC. This encodes CASSSGLAGSEQFF. Variable domain in full (rest from reference TRBV28 and TRBJ2-1): DVKVTQSSRYLVKRTGEKVFLECVQDMDHENMFWYRQDPGLGLRLIYFSYDVKMKEKGDIPEGYSVSREKKERFSLILESASTNQTSMYLCASSSGLAGSEQFFGPGTRLTVL.

This clone has a count of ten or more. The genes are TRBV25-1 and TRBJ1-6; D gene ambiguous. The CDR3 runs 12 residues. V was pared by 7 bases and J by 7 bases, with 8 bases between. CDR1 and CDR2 (germline): MGHDK, SYGVNS. CDR3 loop: CASTGFNSPLHF. The CDR3, as DNA: TGTGCCAGCACGGGGTTCAATTCACCCCTCCACTTT. Drawing the rest from reference TRBV25-1 and TRBJ1-6, the complete variable domain is EADIYQTPRYLVIGTGKKITLECSQTMGHDKMYWYQQDPGMELHLIHYSYGVNSTEKGDLSSESTVSRIRTEHFPLTLESARPSHTSQYLCASTGFNSPLHFGNGTRLTVT.

The genes are TRBV7-2 and TRBJ2-3, with D perhaps matching TRBD1 or TRBD2 (5 bases each). The V end lost 3 bases, the J end lost 2 bases, and 9 bases lay between the germline ends. Germline V gives CDR1 SGHTA, CDR2 FQGNSA. CDR3 size: 14 residues. CDR3 DNA sequence: TGTGCCAGCAGCTTGATGGGGGTCACAGATACGCAGTATTTT. As protein: CASSLMGVTDTQYF.

V and J are TRBV10-3 and TRBJ1-1, with unresolved D. V lost 3 bases and J 7 bases, leaving 12 bases between the germline ends. The V gene's germline CDR1 is ENHRY and CDR2 SYGVKD. The CDR3 is made up of 13 amino acids. The DNA for the CDR3 is TGTGCCATCAGTGACCCGGACGTGCTTGAAGCTTTCTTT. It codes for CAISDPDVLEAFF.

The chain couples TRBV11-2 to TRBJ1-4; D ambiguous. Germline CDR1 is SGHAT and CDR2 is FQNNGV. CDR3 length: 15 amino acids. V was shortened by 5 bases and J by 0 bases, with 10 bases between the two germline ends. The CDR3 loop is CASSPDGATNEKLFF. CDR3 coding DNA: TGTGCCAGCAGCCCCGACGGTGCAACTAATGAAAAACTGTTTTTT.

The V call is TRBV28, the J call TRBJ1-4; a possible D gene is TRBD1 (6 bases). CDR3 length equals 16 residues. Germline-derived CDR1 and CDR2 are MDHEN and SYDVKM. Trimming took off 5 bases at V and 0 bases at J, with 13 bases between the two ends. Here the CDR3 reads CASSPGQTATNEKLFF. The CDR3 DNA reads TGTGCCAGCAGTCCCGGACAGACTGCAACTAATGAAAAACTGTTTTTT.

This chain connects TRBV28 to TRBJ2-7; TRBD1 matches at 11 bases. The CDR3 extends over 15 amino acids. V was clipped by 6 bases and J by 4 bases; unmatched bases: 8. Germline V gene lookup returns CDR1 MDHEN and CDR2 SYDVKM. Here the CDR3 reads CASSAPGTGGYEQYF. As DNA, the CDR3 is TGTGCCAGCAGCGCGCCGGGGACAGGGGGTTACGAGCAGTACTTC.

Remarks on this clone: This same CDR3 is encoded by further DNA sequences in the sample. CDR3 loop: CASSPSTDTQYF. CDR3 coding DNA: TGTGCCAGCTCACCATCAACAGATACGCAGTATTTT. The genes are TRBV18 and TRBJ2-3; D is unresolved. This CDR3 spans 12 amino acids. The germline V and J ends were trimmed by 2 bases and 3 bases, with 3 bases remaining between them. Germline assignment: CDR1 KGHSH and CDR2 LQKENI.

V gene TRBV11-3 combines with J gene TRBJ2-4; D is perhaps TRBD1 (5 bases). Trimming pared 0 bases from V and 1 base from J, leaving 16 bases between. In germline, CDR1 is SGHNT, CDR2 YENEEA. The CDR3 sequence is 18 residues long. The CDR3: CASSLDRDEVRAKNIQYF. The CDR3 nucleotides read TGTGCCAGCAGCTTAGACAGGGATGAAGTTCGGGCCAAAAACATTCAGTACTTC.

The chain combines TRBV14 with TRBJ1-2; a possible D gene is TRBD1 (6 bases). The V end was cut by 0 bases, the J end by 5 bases, with 19 bases between. In germline, CDR1 is SGHDN, CDR2 FVKESK. The CDR3 contains 17 residues. CDR3 region: CASSQDLSGAIGYGYTF. CDR3 DNA sequence: TGTGCCAGCAGCCAAGATCTTTCGGGGGCGATAGGTTATGGCTACACCTTC. Full variable domain (outside the CDR3, taken from reference TRBV14 and TRBJ1-2): EAGVTQFPSHSVIEKGQTVTLRCDPISGHDNLYWYRRVMGKEIKFLLHFVKESKQDESGMPNNRFLAERTGGTYSTLKVQPAELEDSGVYFCASSQDLSGAIGYGYTFGSGTRLTVV.

This clone was seen just once. The chain is built from TRBV19 and TRBJ1-5; D is undetermined. CDR1 LNHDA and CDR2 SQIVND come from the germline V gene (reference sequence). Trimming pared 3 bases from V and 5 bases from J, leaving 8 bases between. This CDR3 is 13 amino acids long. The CDR3 DNA reads TGTGCCAGTAGTATGGGGTTACATCAGCCCCAGCATTTT. Amino acids: CASSMGLHQPQHF.

This clone turned up a few times. This chain uses TRBV14 with TRBJ2-1; D is unclear. V lost 4 bases, J lost 3 bases, and 7 bases lay in between. This CDR3 has 13 residues. Germline CDR1 reads SGHDN; CDR2 reads FVKESK. The CDR3 protein is CASSRADYNEQFF. Written as DNA, the CDR3 is TGTGCCAGCAGCCGGGCAGACTACAATGAGCAGTTCTTC.

The J gene is TRBJ2-7, the V gene TRBV11-2; D remains unclear. The CDR3 is 13 amino acids. V was cut by 5 bases and J by 2 bases, with 10 bases left in between. Germline V gene lookup returns CDR1 SGHAT and CDR2 FQNNGV. This CDR3 is CASSKVGAYEQYF. The DNA for the CDR3 is TGTGCCAGCAGCAAAGTAGGTGCCTACGAGCAGTACTTC.

The V gene is TRBV28, the J gene TRBJ2-7; tentative D call: TRBD1 (6 bases). CDR1 and CDR2 from the germline V gene are MDHEN and SYDVKM. The CDR3 is made up of 18 amino acids. The V end was cut by 4 bases, the J end by 3 bases, with 25 bases between. CDR3 sequence: CASSYPKSGTPVLYEQYF. The CDR3 DNA is TGTGCCAGCAGTTACCCAAAGTCCGGGACACCAGTTCTCTACGAGCAGTACTTC.

This clone was picked up many times. This chain links TRBV5-1 with TRBJ2-5; 8 nucleotides match TRBD2. J was trimmed by 7 bases and V by 4 bases; bases with no gene match: 6. The germline gives CDR1 SGHRS, CDR2 YFSETQ. The length of the CDR3 is 13 residues. CDR3 sequence (DNA): TGCGCCAGCAGCCCCGGGAGGGACGGGACCCAGTACTTC. This codes for CASSPGRDGTQYF.

Of note for this clone: The sample contains more than one DNA sequence encoding this CDR3. The CDR3 loop reads CASSLLGEKLFF. CDR3 coding DNA: TGTGCCAGCAGCTTACTGGGTGAAAAACTGTTTTTT. V and J are TRBV7-8 and TRBJ1-4; D gene unclear. V lost 2 bases to trimming and J lost 7 bases, with 5 bases between them. CDR1 and CDR2 (germline): SGHVS, FQNEAQ. The CDR3 has 12 amino acids.

The chain uses TRBV28 and TRBJ1-6, with D perhaps matching TRBD1 (5 bases). Germline V lookup: CDR1 MDHEN, CDR2 SYDVKM. CDR3 length equals 16 residues. V lost 7 bases and J 4 bases, leaving 17 bases between the germline ends. The CDR3, as DNA: TGTGCCAGCACCACGGGGGGTCCCTATTATAATTCACCCCTCCACTTT. Its protein is CASTTGGPYYNSPLHF.

The chain links TRBV6-6 to TRBJ2-5; maybe TRBD1 (8 bases). V lost 6 bases and J 5 bases, leaving 16 bases between the germline ends. Germline CDR1 reads MNHNY; CDR2 reads SVGAGI (reference sequence). The CDR3 totals 14 residues. CDR3 sequence (DNA): TGTGCCAGCAGAAGACAACAGGGGGGGGAGACCCAGTACTTC. It translates to CASRRQQGGETQYF.

This clone was counted between two and nine times. The chain combines TRBV2 with TRBJ1-5; tentatively, D is TRBD1 (5 bases). CDR1 and CDR2 (germline): SNHLY, FYNNEI. V was pared by 8 bases and J by 9 bases, with 11 bases between. The CDR3 runs 11 residues. Written as DNA, the CDR3 is TGTGCCAGCGGGGGGGGAGGGCCCCAGCATTTT. Amino acids: CASGGGGPQHF.

This clone occurred a few times. The gene calls are TRBV2 and TRBJ1-1; D is ambiguous. Trimming stripped 3 bases from V and 0 bases from J, with 8 bases between. The CDR3 runs to 14 residues. Germline CDR1 SNHLY, CDR2 FYNNEI. CDR3 in amino acids: CASSEVGMNTEAFF. DNA of the CDR3: TGTGCCAGCAGTGAGGTGGGGATGAACACTGAAGCTTTCTTT. The full variable domain, with the rest looked up from reference TRBV2 and TRBJ1-1, is EPEVTQTPSHQVTQMGQEVILRCVPISNHLYFYWYRQILGQKVEFLVSFYNNEISEKSEIFDDQFSVERPDGSNFTLKIRSTKLEDSAMYFCASSEVGMNTEAFFGQGTRLTVV.

This clone was seen once. The V call is TRBV7-2, the J call TRBJ1-2; TRBD1 might be the D (6 bases). This CDR3 contains 14 residues. Germline CDR1 and CDR2: SGHTA and FQGNSA. Trimming stripped 6 bases from V and 3 bases from J, with 14 bases between. The CDR3, as DNA: TGTGCCAGCAGTCGGCCGGGGGGCGACTATGGCTACACCTTC. As protein: CASSRPGGDYGYTF.

This chain links TRBV2 with TRBJ1-1; D gene unclear. CDR3 length: 11 amino acids. The germline V gene encodes CDR1 SNHLY and CDR2 FYNNEI. V was shortened by 2 bases and J by 10 bases, with 8 bases between the two germline ends. Here the CDR3 DNA reads TGTGCCAGCAGTGAATATATTCGAGCTTTCTTT. This translates into CASSEYIRAFF.

The sample holds a few counts of this clone. The chain recombines TRBV30 with TRBJ2-2; 9 nucleotides align to TRBD1. V gave up 4 bases and J gave up 7 bases; unmatched junction bases: 10. The CDR3 has 15 amino acids. CDR1 and CDR2 from the germline V gene are GTSNPN and SVGIG (reference sequence). The chain's CDR3 is CAWMTDRGFSGELFF. CDR3 nucleotide sequence: TGTGCCTGGATGACTGACAGGGGGTTTAGCGGGGAGCTGTTTTTT.

The chain has TRBV10-3 and TRBJ2-2; 7 bases fit TRBD1. The ends lost 2 bases at V and 4 bases at J; junction bases unmatched: 7. Germline assignment: CDR1 ENHRY and CDR2 SYGVKD. CDR3 length: 16 residues. The CDR3 region has the DNA TGTGCCATCAGTGAGCGGGCAGGGGGAAGCACCGGGGAGCTGTTTTTT. Its translation is CAISERAGGSTGELFF.

The CDR3 region is CASSLATSGGQRRETQYF. CDR3 DNA sequence: TGTGCCAGCAGCTTGGCGACTAGCGGGGGGCAAAGGCGAGAGACCCAGTACTTC. J is TRBJ2-5 and V is TRBV5-5, with 13 bases lining up with TRBD2. After removal of 0 bases from V and 4 bases from J, the junction contained 9 bases not matched to a gene. CDR1 is SGHKS and CDR2 is YYEKEE in the germline V gene (reference sequence). The CDR3 is made up of 18 amino acids. Looking up the rest from reference TRBV5-5 and TRBJ2-5 gives the full variable domain: DAGVTQSPTHLIKTRGQQVTLRCSPISGHKSVSWYQQVLGQGPQFIFQYYEKEERGRGNFPDRFSARQFPNYSSELNVNALLLGDSALYLCASSLATSGGQRRETQYFGPGTRLLVL.

This clone showed up just a few times. The chain has TRBV10-2 and TRBJ1-6, with a possible D match to TRBD1 (5 bases). Trimming pared 6 bases from V and 6 bases from J, leaving 9 bases between. The germline gives CDR1 WSHSY, CDR2 SAAADI. The CDR3 has 13 amino acids. CDR3 region: CASSPTVNSPLHF. DNA for the CDR3: TGCGCCAGCAGCCCGACAGTTAATTCACCCCTCCACTTT.

There are a few counts of this clone. The chain joins TRBV14 to TRBJ1-6; D unclear. There are 12 residues in the CDR3. Germline V CDR1 and CDR2: SGHDN, FVKESK. V lost 4 bases, J lost 6 bases, and 4 bases lay in between. The CDR3 DNA sequence: TGTGCCAGCAGCCCTGGTAATTCACCCCTCCACTTT. This sequence encodes CASSPGNSPLHF.

This clone was recorded only once. V usage is TRBV18 and J usage is TRBJ2-7; tentatively, D is TRBD1 or TRBD2 (5 bases each). The CDR3 runs to 15 residues. Trimming shortened V by 6 bases and J by 3 bases, and 18 bases separated the two germline ends. CDR1 is KGHSH and CDR2 is LQKENI in the germline V gene. CDR3 region: CASSEGSTSNYEQYF. CDR3 in DNA: TGTGCCAGCTCCGAGGGGAGCACCTCAAACTACGAGCAGTACTTC.

A few counts support this clone. The rearrangement uses TRBV5-1 and TRBJ1-2, with TRBD1 matching over 8 bases. This CDR3 has 16 amino acids. Trimming took 4 bases from V and 2 from J; bases not matched to a gene: 10. Per germline, CDR1 SGHRS and CDR2 YFSETQ. The CDR3: CASSLKDGQGNYGYTF. The CDR3 nucleotides are TGCGCCAGCAGCCTGAAAGACGGACAGGGAAACTATGGCTACACCTTC.

This CDR3 is CATGVETQYF. Here the CDR3 DNA reads TGTGCCACCGGGGTAGAGACCCAGTACTTC. The rearrangement links TRBV7-9 to TRBJ2-5, with D possibly TRBD2 on 5 matching bases. Germline CDR1 and CDR2: SEHNR and FQNEAQ (reference sequence). The CDR3 contains 10 residues. Trimming pared 10 bases from V and 4 bases from J, leaving 7 bases between.